This T cell receptor beta chain was sequenced during a study of persistence of HIV-infected CD4 T cells. Study details: Anti-CD3/anti-CD28 beads activated more cells than antigen stimulation did.

Anti-CD3/anti-CD28 beads served as a nonspecific positive control stimulus. CD4+ T cells upregulating both CD40 ligand and CD69 were sorted as responding cells. Sequencing used immunoSEQ version 4 in survey mode. Here immunoSEQ multiplex PCR was the method, and the copy in TCRdb shows in-frame clones only, minus some. The sample carries around 45,000 clones, approximately 89% recorded once. CDR3 length equals 14 residues. Germline V CDR1 and CDR2: SGHRS, YFSETQ. The J segment lost 12 bases and the V segment lost 6 bases, leaving 12 bases of the junction unmatched. Regarding the study as a whole: Within sorted populations, more oligoclonal TCRs accompanied more oligoclonal proviruses.

In regard to this clone: Its antigen is still unknown.

This chain uses TRBV5-1 with TRBJ2-1, with TRBD1 matching 10 bases. The sequence was collected from an adult man with HIV who was CMV-seropositive. The starting material was CD4+ T cells sorted from PBMCs after roughly 18-hour stimulation, obtained from a patient who received antiretroviral therapy. The CDR3 loop is CASTALGTGAPQFF. The CDR3 nucleotides read TGCGCCAGCACGGCCCTCGGGACAGGGGCGCCGCAGTTCTTC. The complete variable domain, with remaining parts taken from reference TRBV5-1 and TRBJ2-1, reads KAGVTQTPRYLIKTRGQQVTLSCSPISGHRSVSWYQQTPGQGLQFLFEYFSETQRNKGNFPGRFSGRQFSNSRSEMNVSTLELGDSALYLCASTALGTGAPQFFGPGTRLTVL.